The clone carrying this T cell receptor beta chain occurred once. Germline lookup yields CDR1 SNHLY and CDR2 FYNNEI. This CDR3 is built from 14 residues. With 3 bases removed from V and 4 bases from J, the gap between germline ends came to 12 bases. The source of the sample is a study of blood T cell repertoires in COVID-19. Produced via immunoSEQ multiplex PCR; TCRdb's table is partial and in-frame only. Of roughly 230,000 clones listed, around 83% are singletons. Sequencing was done on a sample of peripheral blood. The chain joins TRBV2 to TRBJ1-1; D ambiguous. The TCR originated in a middle-aged man with acute or convalescent COVID-19. The CDR3 reads CASSDPRSGTEAFF. CDR3 DNA: TGTGCCAGCAGTGATCCCAGATCGGGCACTGAAGCTTTCTTT.